Shown below are 2 T cell receptor beta chains from a single sample sequenced in a study of cytomegalovirus exposure and HLA in healthy donors (dated by TCRdb to 2016 to 2017). The method behind the library was the immunoSEQ multiplex PCR assay. The multiplex PCR relied on a mix of 60 forward primers for TCR Vbeta segments and 13 reverse primers for TCR Jbeta segments. The table comes from immuneACCESS by way of TCRdb, which keeps in-frame sequences with V and J called. Part of the clones is missing from these tables; in studies checked, under half for an unresolved V gene and the rest for unknown reasons. The sample table records more than 55,000 clones; roughly 80% of these occur just once. Nearly 4% of the sample lies in the top ten. Source material: PBMCs. These TCRs come from a woman in her thirties or forties in good health and CMV-seronegative.

The chain carries TRBV5-4 and TRBJ2-1; 14 positions match TRBD2. The V gene's germline CDR1 is SGHNT and CDR2 YYREEE (reference sequence). After removal of 4 bases from V and 5 bases from J, the junction contained 8 bases not matched to a gene. The CDR3 spans 17 residues. In DNA, the CDR3 is TGTGCCAGCAGCCATGCGACTAGCGGGAGGGTTAACAATGAGCAGTTCTTC. Protein: CASSHATSGRVNNEQFF.

The chain has TRBV7-9 and TRBJ2-3; D perhaps matches TRBD2 (6 bases). Per germline, CDR1 SEHNR and CDR2 FQNEAQ (reference sequence). The CDR3 totals 15 residues. V lost 5 bases and J lost 1, with 13 bases in between. The CDR3 nucleotides are TGTGCCAGCAGCAGTTCGGAGCGGGGCACAGATACGCAGTATTTT. Amino acid sequence: CASSSSERGTDTQYF.